This TCR beta chain was found in a study of blood T cell repertoires in COVID-19 (dated by TCRdb to between 2020 and 2021). Looking at the study overall: Samples covering the acute and convalescent phases of COVID-19 were provided by collaborators in the United States, Italy and Spain. The repertoires were released in a freely available public database intended as a resource for research on the immune response to SARS-CoV-2. A de-identified subject ID, COVID-19 status, age in years and sex were almost always included in the sample metadata. HLA class I and class II types, where available, came from metadata supplied by the sample provider rather than from assay-based typing. The material from the prospective study consisted of cDNA or gDNA derived from T cells, B-cell-depleted T cells, or PBMCs. Subjects who had been exposed to COVID-19, were actively infected with it, or had recovered from it provided the deeply sampled blood TCRbeta repertoires that made up the dataset. The samples were drawn from two sources: the first 160 participants of the ongoing ImmuneRACE study, and 950 to 1,500 subjects contributed by 6 global collaborators.

Details on this clone: Its antigen is currently not known. The input lacks base qualities; no much larger clone sits a single base away.

TCRbeta CDR3 regions were amplified from genomic DNA by means of the immunoSEQ Assay, a bias-controlled multiplex PCR. On the authors' methods: The number of nucleated cells in each sample was estimated by amplification of reference gene primers within the assay. To quantify the absolute abundance of each unique TCRbeta CDR3 rearrangement, sequence reads were collapsed and filtered. For each sample, productive Simpson clonality was calculated by taking the square root of Simpson's diversity index across productive rearrangements. TCRdb mirrors the immuneACCESS table, restricted to in-frame sequences. Some clones are absent from its copies; in checked studies, under half trace to an unresolved V gene, and the reason for the others is unknown. D and trimming come from the DNA, and the V and J calls and clone size come from that table. The sample contains 100,000 to 150,000 clones, around 87% of them found a single time. The ten largest account for roughly 2.2% of the sample.

The paper as a whole reports these results and caveats: How much clinical and demographic metadata was included differed by source and by participant, and the metadata was provided uncurated.

Each collaborating institution followed its own protocols to collect whole blood in K2EDTA tubes. For TCRbeta analysis, collaborator samples were shipped as frozen whole blood, as isolated PBMCs, or as DNA extracted from either sample type. Taken from cysteine to phenylalanine, the CDR3 has 14 residues. Only the CDR3 DNA is retained, 42 bases long and in frame from the first base. Ends trimmed: V by 8 bases, J by 8 bases; bases unmatched to a gene: 7. The receptor was isolated from a woman in her fifties or sixties with acute or convalescent COVID-19. The chain is encoded by TRBV23-1 joined to TRBJ1-6, with TRBD1 identical over 9 junction bases. TRBV23-1 belongs to the ORF category, with a function that is uncertain. Sequenced material: peripheral blood. Read as DNA, the sequence is TGCGCCAGCGGGGGACAGGGATCCGATTCACCCCTCCACTTT. Translated, this is CASGGQGSDSPLHF.